Below are 4 T cell receptor beta chains sequenced from a single sample in a study of PD-L1 blockade in urothelial cancer. Described time point: pretreatment peripheral blood. Method: immunoSEQ multiplex PCR; TCRdb's copy keeps in-frame clones and lacks some. The table has roughly 91,000 clones, 70% to 90% seen once. Sequenced here: PBMCs, sampled around atezolizumab (anti-PD-L1) treatment. Source of these receptors: a man aged 60 to 69 with urothelial cancer.

The V call is TRBV4-2, the J call TRBJ2-7; no reliable D call. Trimming stripped 3 bases from V and 8 bases from J, with 8 bases between. This CDR3 spans 11 amino acids. Germline CDR1 and CDR2: LGHNA and YNFKEQ. The CDR3 loop is CASSQERQQYF. Here the CDR3 DNA reads TGTGCCAGCAGCCAGGAGAGGCAGCAGTACTTC.

V is TRBV11-1 and J is TRBJ1-2, with a possible D match to TRBD1 (5 bases). CDR3 size: 14 residues. The germline V gene encodes CDR1 SGHAT and CDR2 FQDESV (reference sequence). The ends were cut back, 2 bases at V and 4 bases at J, with 11 bases in the middle. The CDR3 is CASSLTSGGYGYTF. In nucleotides, the CDR3 is TGTGCCAGCAGCTTAACTTCCGGGGGCTATGGCTACACCTTC. Based on the CDR3 plus reference TRBV11-1 and TRBJ1-2, the full variable domain is EAEVAQSPRYKITEKSQAVAFWCDPISGHATLYWYRQILGQGPELLVQFQDESVVDDSQLPKDRFSAERLKGVDSTLKIQPAELGDSAMYLCASSLTSGGYGYTFGSGTRLTVV.

CDR3 sequence reads: CASSALTSGGQYF. CDR3 in DNA: TGTGCCAGCAGCGCCCTTACTAGCGGGGGGCAGTATTTT. The rearrangement uses TRBV9 and TRBJ2-3, with TRBD2 matching 11 bases. This CDR3 has 13 amino acids. From germline, CDR1 is SGDLS and CDR2 YYNGEE. V gave up 3 bases and J gave up 11 bases; unmatched junction bases: 5.

This clone appeared a single time. The chain links TRBV4-3 to TRBJ2-3; the D is unclear. CDR1 LGHNA and CDR2 YSLEER come from the germline V gene. Trimming took 2 bases from V and 0 from J, leaving 9 bases between them. The CDR3 length is 15 residues. CDR3 sequence (DNA): TGCGCCAGCAGCCAACAAGCCTCTAGCACAGATACGCAGTATTTT. It yields the protein CASSQQASSTDTQYF.